A single sample is the source of the 31 T cell receptor beta chains below, sequenced in a study of T cell responses to AZD1222 COVID-19 vaccine. Using immunoSEQ multiplex PCR, the repertoire was profiled, and TCRdb retains in-frame clones only, with some absent. Of about 110,000 clones listed, just over 85% were seen once; the top ten hold approximately 3.3%. Sequenced material: peripheral blood, taken on day 0 of AZD1222 vaccination. The receptors were gathered from an adult in good health.

For the CDR3, the DNA is TGTGCCAGCAGTCCCTTTTATGGGGTCAAAGAGCAGTACTTC. This gives the protein CASSPFYGVKEQYF. V gene TRBV27 combines with J gene TRBJ2-7; the D is unclear. Trimming shortened V by 5 bases and J by 7 bases, and 18 bases separated the two germline ends. Germline V CDR1 and CDR2: MNHEY, SMNVEV (reference sequence). This CDR3 region has 14 residues.

The chain uses TRBV5-4 and TRBJ2-1, with 10 nucleotides matching TRBD1. Germline V gene data show CDR1 as SGHNT and CDR2 as YYREEE (reference sequence). V trimming: 4 bases; J trimming: 6 bases; junction bases outside the gene matches: 13. The CDR3 extends over 17 amino acids. The CDR3 sequence is CASSIRDRGTGGNEQFF. The CDR3 nucleotides read TGTGCCAGCAGCATCCGGGACAGGGGTACCGGGGGCAATGAGCAGTTCTTC. The full variable domain, with the rest looked up from reference TRBV5-4 and TRBJ2-1, is ETGVTQSPTHLIKTRGQQVTLRCSSQSGHNTVSWYQQALGQGPQFIFQYYREEENGRGNFPPRFSGLQFPNYSSELNVNALELDDSALYLCASSIRDRGTGGNEQFFGPGTRLTVL.

CDR3: CASSYSLPTGELFF. DNA of the CDR3: TGTGCCAGCAGTTACTCGCTACCTACCGGGGAGCTGTTTTTT. The chain carries TRBV6-2 or TRBV6-3 and TRBJ2-2; D not resolved. Per germline, CDR1 MNHEY and CDR2 SVGEGT. This CDR3 region has 14 residues. V gave up 0 bases and J gave up 5 bases, with 7 bases separating them.

This clone is deemed large. Written as DNA, the CDR3 is TGTGCCAGCAGCGTAGAAGGATCCTCGGGGGGCTACACCTTC. It translates to CASSVEGSSGGYTF. The rearrangement links TRBV9 to TRBJ1-2; D gene uncertain. V lost 0 bases, J lost 8 bases, and 14 bases lay in between. Per the germline V gene, CDR1 is SGDLS and CDR2 is YYNGEE. The CDR3 runs to 14 residues.

This chain links TRBV11-2 with TRBJ1-3; D remains unclear. V gave up 1 base and J gave up 0 bases, with 7 bases separating them. The CDR3 spans 15 residues. CDR1 is SGHAT, CDR2 FQNNGV, per germline. CDR3 loop: CASSLVSGSGNTIYF. For the CDR3, the DNA is TGTGCCAGCAGCTTAGTGTCAGGCTCTGGAAACACCATATATTTT.

The chain is built from TRBV6-1 and TRBJ1-1; no reliable D call. The V gene's germline CDR1 is MNHNS and CDR2 SASEGT. V lost 2 bases and J 4 bases, leaving 14 bases between the germline ends. The CDR3 totals 15 residues. The CDR3 spells CASSEIIAGGTEAFF. As DNA, the CDR3 is TGTGCCAGCAGTGAAATTATAGCAGGCGGCACTGAAGCTTTCTTT.

This rearrangement joins TRBV7-2 to TRBJ1-4, with 9 bases lining up with TRBD1. CDR3 size: 14 residues. J was trimmed by 5 bases and V by 4 bases; bases with no gene match: 2. Germline V gene sequence: CDR1 SGHTA, CDR2 FQGNSA. The CDR3 spells CASSSGTGNEKLFF. The CDR3 region has the DNA TGTGCCAGCAGCTCCGGGACAGGGAATGAAAAACTGTTTTTT.

In this sample, this clone turned up once. The chain recombines TRBV16 with TRBJ1-5, with D perhaps matching TRBD1 (5 bases). Germline CDR1 is KGHSY and CDR2 is FQNENV. This CDR3 is 16 amino acids long. V lost 1 base and J lost 3, with 13 bases in between. This CDR3 is CASSQFLQANNQPQHF. CDR3 sequence (DNA): TGTGCCAGCAGCCAATTCTTACAGGCCAACAATCAGCCCCAGCATTTT.

The rearrangement joins TRBV6-6 to TRBJ1-4; unclear D gene. The germline gives CDR1 MNHNY, CDR2 SVGAGI (reference sequence). V lost 4 bases and J 7 bases, leaving 7 bases between the germline ends. This CDR3 has 12 residues. CDR3 coding DNA: TGTGCCAGCAGTTCACGGTTTGAAAAACTGTTTTTT. Residues: CASSSRFEKLFF.

This clone was found a few times. The chain links TRBV9 to TRBJ1-2; TRBD1 is a possible D gene (6 bases). Germline values: CDR1 SGDLS, CDR2 YYNGEE. This CDR3 contains 14 residues. V shed 4 bases and J shed 6 bases, with 16 bases lying between them. The CDR3 here is CASSPPQGRNGYTF. As DNA, the CDR3 is TGTGCCAGCAGCCCCCCGCAGGGGAGAAATGGCTACACCTTC.

On this clone: Other DNA sequences in the same sample also yield this CDR3. The chain combines TRBV19 with TRBJ1-5; 7 nucleotides match TRBD1. Trimming removed 2 bases from V and 5 bases from J; junction bases left unmatched: 0. The germline CDR1 and CDR2 sequences are LNHDA and SQIVND (reference sequence). The CDR3 runs 13 residues. The chain's CDR3 is CASSIQGDQPQHF. The CDR3 nucleotides are TGTGCCAGTAGTATACAGGGGGATCAGCCCCAGCATTTT.

This chain connects TRBV5-1 to TRBJ2-3; D is possibly TRBD2 (5 bases). This CDR3 region has 15 residues. The germline V and J ends were trimmed by 3 bases and 2 bases, with 13 bases remaining between them. Germline V gene sequence: CDR1 SGHRS, CDR2 YFSETQ. The CDR3 spells CASSSNGESTDTQYF. The CDR3 bases are TGCGCCAGCAGCTCTAACGGGGAATCCACAGATACGCAGTATTTT. The full variable domain, completed using reference TRBV5-1 and TRBJ2-3, is KAGVTQTPRYLIKTRGQQVTLSCSPISGHRSVSWYQQTPGQGLQFLFEYFSETQRNKGNFPGRFSGRQFSNSRSEMNVSTLELGDSALYLCASSSNGESTDTQYFGPGTRLTVL.

CDR3: CASSDRRITGNTIYF. CDR3 coding DNA: TGCGCCAGCTCTGACCGCCGAATCACTGGAAACACCATATATTTT. The chain links TRBV4-1 to TRBJ1-3; unclear D gene. Germline loops: CDR1 MGHRA, CDR2 YSYEKL. This CDR3 contains 15 residues. V lost 8 bases and J lost 2, with 16 bases in between.

This sequence joins TRBV7-2 and TRBJ2-7; 14 bases match TRBD2. The germline gives CDR1 SGHTA, CDR2 FQGNSA. Losses at the gene ends were 4 bases for V and 2 bases for J; bases not matched to a gene: 4. The CDR3 has 16 amino acids. CDR3 sequence (DNA): TGTGCCAGCAGCTCCCGACTAGCGGGGGGGCCCTACGAGCAGTACTTC. This sequence encodes CASSSRLAGGPYEQYF.

The rearrangement uses TRBV4-1 and TRBJ2-1, with 13 bases lining up with TRBD2. Per the germline V gene, CDR1 is MGHRA and CDR2 is YSYEKL. The CDR3 totals 16 residues. The junction had 8 bases not matched to a gene; V was cut back by 4 bases and J by 8 bases. Here the CDR3 DNA reads TGCGCCAGCAGCCGCATACTAGCGGGGGGGTGGGATGAGCAGTTCTTC. Protein product: CASSRILAGGWDEQFF.

The CDR3 spells CATIGNTEAFF. CDR3 DNA sequence: TGTGCCACCATTGGTAACACTGAAGCTTTCTTT. This chain links TRBV24-1 with TRBJ1-1; no firm D call. Trimming removed 8 bases at V and 2 bases at J, with 5 bases between. Germline lookup yields CDR1 KGHDR and CDR2 SFDVKD. The CDR3 consists of 11 residues.

The rearrangement joins TRBV9 to TRBJ1-4, with 9 bases fitting TRBD1. This CDR3 has 16 residues. Germline V gene data show CDR1 as SGDLS and CDR2 as YYNGEE. Trimming took 3 bases from V and 5 from J; bases not matched to a gene: 8. The CDR3 DNA follows: TGTGCCAGCAGCGCCGGGACAGGGTCCTTCAATGAAAAACTGTTTTTT. This codes for CASSAGTGSFNEKLFF.

The chain links TRBV11-2 to TRBJ1-2, with 8 bases identical to TRBD1. V lost 1 base to trimming and J lost 8 bases; unmatched junction nucleotides: 6. Germline V gene data show CDR1 as SGHAT and CDR2 as FQNNGV. This CDR3 region has 14 residues. DNA of the CDR3: TGTGCCAGCAGCTTAGGTCAGGGGGCCGGAGGCTACACCTTC. This gives the protein CASSLGQGAGGYTF.

CDR3 sequence reads: CASSEQISNQPQHF. For the CDR3, the DNA is TGTGCCAGCAGTGAACAGATTAGCAATCAGCCCCAGCATTTT. The V gene is TRBV2, the J gene TRBJ1-5, with D uncertain. Germline CDR1 is SNHLY and CDR2 is FYNNEI. Trimming removed 2 bases from V and 0 bases from J, with 5 bases in between. This CDR3 contains 14 residues.

In this sample, this clone turned up many times. The chain employs TRBV14 and TRBJ1-2; a possible D gene is TRBD1 (6 bases). Trimming took off 0 bases at V and 4 bases at J, with 12 bases between the two ends. The CDR3 is 15 residues long. From germline, CDR1 is SGHDN and CDR2 FVKESK. CDR3 DNA: TGTGCCAGCAGCCAAGATCAGGGGTCGGGCTATGGCTACACCTTC. Amino acids: CASSQDQGSGYGYTF.

J is TRBJ2-3 and V is TRBV6-5; D may be TRBD1 (5 bases). This CDR3 spans 15 amino acids. Germline assignment: CDR1 MNHEY and CDR2 SVGAGI. Trimming removed 2 bases at V and 1 base at J, with 10 bases between. Here the CDR3 reads CASSYRGFGTDTQYF. The CDR3 DNA reads as TGTGCCAGCAGTTACAGGGGTTTTGGCACAGATACGCAGTATTTT.

The V and J genes are TRBV28 and TRBJ1-2; perhaps TRBD1 as D (5 bases). The CDR3 has 12 amino acids. Germline assignment: CDR1 MDHEN and CDR2 SYDVKM. The V end was cut by 2 bases, the J end by 5 bases, with 6 bases between. Here the CDR3 DNA reads TGTGCCAGCAGTTTAAAGGGGTATGGCTACACCTTC. Translating gives CASSLKGYGYTF.

The chain uses TRBV4-2 and TRBJ2-7, with D tentatively TRBD1 (5 bases). The CDR3 covers 14 residues. Germline CDR1 is LGHNA and CDR2 is YNFKEQ. V was cut by 5 bases and J by 7 bases, with 18 bases left in between. CDR3 DNA: TGTGCCAGCAGCTCTACCGGGCCCAGGGATGAGCAGTACTTC. Translated: CASSSTGPRDEQYF.

The genes are TRBV7-9 and TRBJ2-5; TRBD2 matches at 13 bases. The CDR3 has 16 amino acids. V shed 5 bases and J 5 bases; nucleotides not matched to a gene: 8. CDR1 and CDR2 from the germline V gene are SEHNR and FQNEAQ (reference sequence). The CDR3 bases are TGTGCCAGCAGCCCCACTAGCGGGGGGGCCTTGGAGACCCAGTACTTC. Its protein is CASSPTSGGALETQYF.

The chain carries TRBV4-3 and TRBJ1-1; tentatively, D is TRBD1 (6 bases). The CDR3 sequence is 14 residues long. The ends were cut back, 4 bases at V and 2 bases at J, with 11 bases in the middle. Germline V lookup: CDR1 LGHNA, CDR2 YSLEER. The CDR3 here is CASSPQGTNTEAFF. The CDR3 bases are TGCGCCAGCAGCCCCCAGGGGACCAACACTGAAGCTTTCTTT.

This chain links TRBV5-1 with TRBJ2-5; perhaps TRBD1 as D (6 bases). Between the trimmed V and J ends, which lost 3 bases and 1 base, there was a span of 13 bases. CDR3 length equals 15 residues. Per the germline V gene, CDR1 is SGHRS and CDR2 is YFSETQ. CDR3 coding DNA: TGCGCCAGCAGCTCCGGGACACCTGGCCAAGAGACCCAGTACTTC. Its translation is CASSSGTPGQETQYF. Full variable domain (outside the CDR3, taken from reference TRBV5-1 and TRBJ2-5): KAGVTQTPRYLIKTRGQQVTLSCSPISGHRSVSWYQQTPGQGLQFLFEYFSETQRNKGNFPGRFSGRQFSNSRSEMNVSTLELGDSALYLCASSSGTPGQETQYFGPGTRLLVL.

V and J are TRBV7-6 and TRBJ2-7; 9 nucleotides align to TRBD1. The junction had 6 bases not matched to a gene; V was cut back by 2 bases and J by 1 base. Germline V gene lookup returns CDR1 SGHVS and CDR2 FNYEAQ. The CDR3 has 16 amino acids. The CDR3 loop reads CASSLKDRGGSYEQYF. The CDR3 coding sequence is TGTGCCAGCAGCTTAAAGGACAGGGGCGGGTCCTACGAGCAGTACTTC.

The J gene is TRBJ2-5, the V gene TRBV12-5, with 9 bases fitting TRBD1. Germline V gene data show CDR1 as LGHNT and CDR2 as FRNRAP. With 5 bases clipped from V and 4 bases from J, the junction kept 8 bases outside the gene matches. The CDR3 sequence is 15 residues long. The CDR3: CASGTGTGISETQYF. Written as DNA, the CDR3 is TGTGCTAGTGGTACCGGGACAGGGATTTCAGAGACCCAGTACTTC.

The chain has TRBV7-3 and TRBJ1-2; a possible D gene is TRBD1 (6 bases). Germline values: CDR1 SGHTA, CDR2 FQGTGA. The CDR3 contains 14 residues. Trimming took 5 bases from V and 5 from J, leaving 15 bases between them. Here the CDR3 reads CASSANRDVYGYTF. As DNA, the CDR3 is TGTGCCAGCAGCGCCAACAGGGATGTGTATGGCTACACCTTC.

The rearrangement joins TRBV3-1 (or the pseudogene TRBV3-2) to TRBJ1-2; D is unclear. Per germline, CDR1 LGHDT and CDR2 YNNKEL (reference sequence). CDR3 length: 17 residues. V was cut by 2 bases and J by 1 base, with 17 bases left in between. CDR3 sequence (DNA): TGTGCCAGCAGCCAAAGCCGTGATGGAGATATTAACTATGGCTACACCTTC. It translates to CASSQSRDGDINYGYTF.

This clone was seen a single time. The chain recombines TRBV28 with TRBJ2-1; maybe TRBD2 (5 bases). The CDR3 loop spans 12 amino acids. The V gene's germline CDR1 is MDHEN and CDR2 SYDVKM. Trimming took 2 bases from V and 6 from J, leaving 5 bases between them. This CDR3 reads CASSLAGNEQFF. The CDR3 region has the DNA TGTGCCAGCAGTTTAGCGGGCAATGAGCAGTTCTTC. The full variable domain, with the rest looked up from reference TRBV28 and TRBJ2-1, is DVKVTQSSRYLVKRTGEKVFLECVQDMDHENMFWYRQDPGLGLRLIYFSYDVKMKEKGDIPEGYSVSREKKERFSLILESASTNQTSMYLCASSLAGNEQFFGPGTRLTVL.